A selection of T cell receptor beta chains follows, all from one sample in a study of identical twins. TCRdb called the 5' RACE reads again in MiXCR, with one record for every CDR3 protein. This table has 350,000 to 400,000 distinct CDR3 sequences, around 9.7% appearing once. The sequenced sample was naive T cells sorted from blood. The receptors were gathered from a woman in her forties or fifties in good health. The CDR3 runs from the conserved cysteine through the conserved F or W. A D gene is named only where the DNA matches it firmly. Not all rows give a size; the values are once, few, many and, for expanded clones, a class.

J: TRBJ2-3
size: -
D: -
length: 16
V: TRBV7-9
CDR3: CASSSLERGSTDTQYF
DNA: TGTGCCAGCAGCTCCTTAGAGAGGGGAAGCACAGATACGCAGTATTTT

J: TRBJ2-3
size: few
D: TRBD2
length: 15
V: TRBV7-8
CDR3: CASSPKRELADTQYF
DNA: TGTGCCAGCAGCCCGAAGCGGGAGTTGGCAGATACGCAGTATTTT

J: TRBJ2-7
size: few
D: -
length: 18
V: TRBV21-1
CDR3: CASSKAASAGASSYEQYF
DNA: TGTGCCAGCAGCAAAGCGGCGTCAGCGGGGGCGAGCTCCTACGAGCAGTACTTC

J: TRBJ2-2
size: few
D: -
length: 17
V: TRBV7-2
CDR3: CASSLVAGMVPTGELFF
DNA: TGTGCCAGCAGCTTAGTGGCAGGGATGGTCCCAACCGGGGAGCTGTTTTTT

J: TRBJ2-1
size: -
D: -
length: 14
V: TRBV7-9
CDR3: CASSPRDGYNEQFF
DNA: TGTGCCAGCAGCCCCCGGGACGGTTACAATGAGCAGTTCTTC

J: TRBJ2-3
size: few
D: -
length: 15
V: TRBV11-2
CDR3: CASRRVGGNTDTQYF
DNA: TGTGCCAGCAGGAGAGTGGGGGGCAACACAGATACGCAGTATTTT

J: TRBJ2-7
size: -
D: TRBD2
length: 15
V: TRBV2
CDR3: CASSAITSGSYEQYF
DNA: TGTGCCAGCAGTGCCATAACTAGCGGATCCTACGAGCAGTACTTC

J: TRBJ2-1
size: -
D: TRBD1
length: 17
V: TRBV11-2
CDR3: CASSYLSWTGGRNEQFF
DNA: TGTGCCAGCAGCTATCTAAGCTGGACAGGGGGCCGTAATGAGCAGTTCTTC

J: TRBJ2-1
size: -
D: -
length: 15
V: TRBV5-1
CDR3: CASSSDGTQYNEQFF
DNA: TGCGCCAGCAGCTCTGATGGGACACAGTACAATGAGCAGTTCTTC

J: TRBJ2-4
size: few
D: -
length: 15
V: TRBV25-1
CDR3: CASSEYTLSGNIQYF
DNA: TGTGCCAGCAGTGAATATACGCTCTCAGGGAACATTCAGTACTTC